This TCR beta chain emerged from a study of immune aging and cytomegalovirus after organ transplant (dated by TCRdb to about 2021). Context from the whole study: Three-drug immunosuppression with prednisone, tacrolimus, and mycophenolate was given to all transplant recipients. What the research found in general, with its limitations: CD57 was not measured in the sequencing data, so a conservative gene-based aging definition was used instead. TEMRA cells made up a larger share of large clones, and the seven largest clones (roughly 1,900 cells) gained aged and TEMRA cells while losing TCM cells. Following viremia, cells with an aged phenotype rose post-transplant no matter the clone size, with the increase showing up earlier in large clones (days 200-264) than in small clones.

The time point label corresponds to: five sample-tagged time points from pre-transplant (day -1) to day 368 post-transplant, pooled. Thawed PBMC were stimulated with a CMV IE-1 overlapping peptide library for 11 to 12 hours, with no transport inhibitors added. After thawing, cells were rested overnight and were then stimulated in R10 medium with CD28/CD49d costimulation. The IE-1 peptide library was composed of 15-amino-acid peptides with overlaps of 11 amino acids. Each time point was barcoded using BD Single-Cell Multiplexing Kit Sample Tags, after which the barcoded samples were pooled and stained with oligo-conjugated anti-CD45RA plus sorting antibodies. A BD FACSAria III was used to sort CMV-responsive CD8+CD137+ and CD4+CD154+ T cells at 4-way purity. Blood samples were drawn into EDTA vacutainers and processed by Ficoll gradient within 1-24 hours. Comments on this clonotype: This clone's antigen is unknown. Base qualities are not at hand, and no much larger clone is one base apart.

V is shortened by 1 base, J by 7 bases, and the region joining them spans 10 bases. Per the germline V gene, MGHDK is the CDR1 and SYGVNS is the CDR2. Counted from cysteine to phenylalanine, this CDR3 has 13 amino acids. Only the CDR3 DNA stays, 39 bases, in frame from base 1. Library method: single-cell sequencing. TCRdb lists the instrument as Illumina NovaSeq 6000. The BD Rhapsody Targeted mRNA and AbSeq Reagent Kit was used in a microwell format for cell capture and library preparation. Libraries covered TCR, sample tags, AbSeq, and targeted mRNA from the Human T-Cell Expression Panel plus custom TOX and TOX2 primers. Sequencing of the libraries was performed on an Illumina NovaSeq. The paper's data handling went like this. The analysis covered about 9,800 cells in total, of which 7,000 to 8,500 were CD8 T cells and approximately 4,500 were CD8 T cells with an identifiable TCR CDR3. On the Seven Bridges Genomics platform, raw data were run through the BD Rhapsody Targeted Analysis Pipeline with V(D)J processing. Quality control, Sample Tag demultiplexing with Lex-BDSMK, clone identification with VDJ Explorer, and Seurat clustering were performed in SeqGeq 1.6.0. Clones comprising <1% of CD8 T cells were considered non-expanded; clones comprising >2.5% of the sample were considered clonal expansions. TCRdb handled the public reads itself, with Q25 trimming in fastp and clone calling in MiXCR, and kept productive beta chains. Rows with one shared CDR3 protein collapse into an entry with the most common genes and DNA. TCRdb's processing, not the authors' own work, is the source of the V and J calls. The sample table shows roughly 20,000 distinct CDR3 sequences, and more than 35% are seen once. The ten largest clones take up approximately 26% of the sample.

This chain joins TRBV25-1 to TRBJ1-2; no confident D gene assignment can be made. The sequenced sample was CMV peptide-activated CD4+ and CD8+ T cells sorted from blood, obtained at five time points, pooled. The cell subset or site label of this sample denotes: sorted CD8+CD137+ and CD4+CD154+ T cells after roughly 12 h CMV IE-1 peptide stimulation. The origin of this receptor is a female donor who had a heart transplant and CMV viremia. The encoded CDR3 is CASSELGAGGYTF. The DNA sequence follows: TGTGCCAGCAGTGAATTGGGCGCGGGTGGCTACACCTTC.